The T cell receptor (beta chain) described here comes from a study of PD-1 blockade in classical Hodgkin lymphoma. The time point here: cycle 4 day 1 (C4D1), after five to seven weeks of nivolumab. Every one of the patients relapsed after autologous stem cell transplantation (brentuximab vedotin exposure was variable). Concerning this clone itself: Its antigen is not identified.

Whole-study findings and limits: The study found that TCR diversity rose significantly by C4D1 in CD4+ but not CD8+ cells.

This table comes from immunoSEQ multiplex PCR, and its TCRdb copy is limited to in-frame clones, with some not included. The sample contains about 8,000 clones, around 82% of which appear only once. CDR1 is MDHEN and CDR2 is SYDVKM in the germline V gene. The CDR3 is made up of 15 amino acids. This clonotype was obtained from a human donor with classical Hodgkin lymphoma. Sequencing was performed on peripheral blood mononuclear cells (PBMCs), taken before the fourth cycle of nivolumab. The V and J genes are TRBV28 and TRBJ2-5; 10 nucleotides line up with TRBD2. The J call is in doubt because the DNA end fits TRBJ2-7 better. The CDR3 reads CASSPRTSGAYEQYF. Here the CDR3 DNA reads TGTGCCAGCAGTCCCCGGACTAGCGGAGCCTACGAGCAGTACTTC.